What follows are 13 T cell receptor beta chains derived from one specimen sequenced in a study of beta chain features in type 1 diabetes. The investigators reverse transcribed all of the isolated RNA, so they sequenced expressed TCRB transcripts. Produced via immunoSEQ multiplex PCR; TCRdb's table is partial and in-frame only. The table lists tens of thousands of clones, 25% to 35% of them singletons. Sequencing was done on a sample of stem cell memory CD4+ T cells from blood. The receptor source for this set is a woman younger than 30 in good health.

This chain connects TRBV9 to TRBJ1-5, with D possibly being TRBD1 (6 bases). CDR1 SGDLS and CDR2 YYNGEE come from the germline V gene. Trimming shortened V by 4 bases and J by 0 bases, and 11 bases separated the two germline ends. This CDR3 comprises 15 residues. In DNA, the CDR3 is TGTGCCAGCAGCCCAGGGGTGGATAGCAATCAGCCCCAGCATTTT. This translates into CASSPGVDSNQPQHF.

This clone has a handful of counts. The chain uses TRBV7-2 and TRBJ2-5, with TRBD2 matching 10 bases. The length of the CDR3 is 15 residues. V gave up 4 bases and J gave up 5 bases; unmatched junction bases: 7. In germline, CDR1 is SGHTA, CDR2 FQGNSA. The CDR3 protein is CASSWKTSGSETQYF. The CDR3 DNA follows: TGTGCCAGCAGCTGGAAGACTAGCGGGTCGGAGACCCAGTACTTC. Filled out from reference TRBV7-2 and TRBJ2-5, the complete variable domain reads GAGVSQSPSNKVTEKGKDVELRCDPISGHTALYWYRQSLGQGLEFLIYFQGNSAPDKSGLPSDRFSAERTGGSVSTLTIQRTQQEDSAVYLCASSWKTSGSETQYFGPGTRLLVL.

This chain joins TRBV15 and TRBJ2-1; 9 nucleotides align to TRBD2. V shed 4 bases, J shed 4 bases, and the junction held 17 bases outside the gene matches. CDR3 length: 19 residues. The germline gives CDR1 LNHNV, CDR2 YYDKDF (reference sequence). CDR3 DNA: TGTGCCACCAGCATACCTTCCGGGGGCGGGAGGGCCGTGTACAATGAGCAGTTCTTC. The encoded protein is CATSIPSGGGRAVYNEQFF.

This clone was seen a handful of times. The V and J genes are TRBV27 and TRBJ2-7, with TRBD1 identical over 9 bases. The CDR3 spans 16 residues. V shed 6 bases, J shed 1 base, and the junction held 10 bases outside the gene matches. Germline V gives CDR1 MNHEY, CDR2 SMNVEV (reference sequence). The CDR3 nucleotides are TGTGCCAGCAGAGCGGGTCGGGACAGGGCATCCTACGAGCAGTACTTC. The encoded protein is CASRAGRDRASYEQYF.

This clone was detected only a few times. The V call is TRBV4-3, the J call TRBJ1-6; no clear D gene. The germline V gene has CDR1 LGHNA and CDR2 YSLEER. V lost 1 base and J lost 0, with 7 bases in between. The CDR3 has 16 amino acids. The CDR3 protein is CASSQARSSYNSPLHF. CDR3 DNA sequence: TGCGCCAGCAGCCAAGCTCGGAGCTCCTATAATTCACCCCTCCACTTT.

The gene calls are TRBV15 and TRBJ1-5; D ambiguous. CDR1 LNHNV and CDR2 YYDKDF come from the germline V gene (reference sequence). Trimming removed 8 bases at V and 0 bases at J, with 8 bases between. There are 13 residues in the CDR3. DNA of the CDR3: TGTGCCACCCGCCAGGATAGCAATCAGCCCCAGCATTTT. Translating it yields CATRQDSNQPQHF.

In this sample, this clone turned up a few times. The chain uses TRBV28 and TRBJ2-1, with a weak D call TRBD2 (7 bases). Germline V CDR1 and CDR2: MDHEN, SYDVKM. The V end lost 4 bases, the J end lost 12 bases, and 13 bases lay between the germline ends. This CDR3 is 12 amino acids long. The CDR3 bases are TGTGCCAGCAGTTACAGCGGGACACCGCAGTTCTTC. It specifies CASSYSGTPQFF.

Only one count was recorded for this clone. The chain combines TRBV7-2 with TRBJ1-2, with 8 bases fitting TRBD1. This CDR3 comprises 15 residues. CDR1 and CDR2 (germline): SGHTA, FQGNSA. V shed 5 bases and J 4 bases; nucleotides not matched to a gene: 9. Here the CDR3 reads CASSPAGGNGYGYTF. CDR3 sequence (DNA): TGTGCCAGCAGCCCTGCAGGGGGCAACGGCTATGGCTACACCTTC.

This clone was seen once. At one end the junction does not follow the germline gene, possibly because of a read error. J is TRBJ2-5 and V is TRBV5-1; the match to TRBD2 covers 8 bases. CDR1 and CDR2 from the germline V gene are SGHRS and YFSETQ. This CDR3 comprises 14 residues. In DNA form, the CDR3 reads TGCGCCAGCATCTTGGGTCGGGAGGGGGAGACCCAGTACTTC. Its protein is CASILGREGETQYF.

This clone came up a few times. The CDR3, as DNA: TGTGCCAGCTCACCGGGTTCCGGGACACCGATCGGCTATGGCTACACCTTC. Translating gives CASSPGSGTPIGYGYTF. The chain combines TRBV18 with TRBJ1-2; weak D call: TRBD1 (6 bases). CDR3 size: 17 residues. The V and J ends lost 3 bases and 4 bases respectively, with 21 bases between them. The V gene's germline CDR1 is KGHSH and CDR2 LQKENI.

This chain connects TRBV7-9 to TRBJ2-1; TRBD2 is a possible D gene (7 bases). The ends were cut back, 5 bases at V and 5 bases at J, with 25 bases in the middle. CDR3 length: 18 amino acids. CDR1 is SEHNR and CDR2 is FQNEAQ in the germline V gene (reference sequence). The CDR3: CASSPSGRGLSGNNEQFF. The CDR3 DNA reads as TGTGCCAGCAGCCCCTCGGGGCGGGGGCTTTCTGGGAACAATGAGCAGTTCTTC.

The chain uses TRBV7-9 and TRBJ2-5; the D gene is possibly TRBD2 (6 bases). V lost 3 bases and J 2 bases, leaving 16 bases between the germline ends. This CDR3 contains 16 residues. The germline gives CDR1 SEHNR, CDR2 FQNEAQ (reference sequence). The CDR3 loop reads CASSFRDFGLQETQYF. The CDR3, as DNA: TGTGCCAGCAGCTTCAGGGACTTTGGCTTACAAGAGACCCAGTACTTC.

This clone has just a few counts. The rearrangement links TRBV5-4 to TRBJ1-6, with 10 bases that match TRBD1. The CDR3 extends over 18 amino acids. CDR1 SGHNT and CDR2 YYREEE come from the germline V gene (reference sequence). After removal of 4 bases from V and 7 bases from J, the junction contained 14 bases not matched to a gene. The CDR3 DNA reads TGTGCCAGCAGCACCCCGGGACAGGGGCCTCAAGGCAATTCACCCCTCCACTTT. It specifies CASSTPGQGPQGNSPLHF.